Listed here are 11 T cell receptor beta chains from one sample, sequenced in a study of CD8 T cells in Susac syndrome. Reverse transcription of roughly 0.5 to 1 ug RNA was carried out with random hexamers. One entry per CDR3 protein results from TCRdb running MiXCR on the immunoSEQ multiplex PCR reads. The sample includes about 200,000 distinct CDR3 sequences, 90% to 97% seen only once; the top ten take around 0.093%. Sequences were obtained from CD4+ T cells from PBMCs. All receptors come from a human donor with multiple sclerosis.

The CDR3 bases are TGCAGCGTCCCGGGTCCCTACACTGAAGCTTTCTTT. Translating it yields CSVPGPYTEAFF. The chain links TRBV29-1 to TRBJ1-1; no reliable D call. Trimming stripped 6 bases from V and 3 bases from J, with 11 bases between. Germline V gives CDR1 SQVTM, CDR2 ANQGSEA. There are 12 residues in the CDR3. Together with reference TRBV29-1 and TRBJ1-1, the CDR3 gives the full variable domain: SAVISQKPSRDICQRGTSLTIQCQVDSQVTMMFWYRQQPGQSLTLIATANQGSEATYESGFVIDKFPISRPNLTFSTLTVSNMSPEDSSIYLCSVPGPYTEAFFGQGTRLTVV.

V gene TRBV9 combines with J gene TRBJ1-1; 12 bases are a match to TRBD1. Losses at the gene ends were 0 bases for V and 9 bases for J; bases not matched to a gene: 6. The V gene's germline CDR1 is SGDLS and CDR2 YYNGEE. The CDR3 length is 15 residues. CDR3 nucleotide sequence: TGTGCCAGCAGCGTAGAAGGGACAGGGGGCTGGCAAGCTTTCTTT. This translates into CASSVEGTGGWQAFF. The full variable domain, rest sourced from reference TRBV9 and TRBJ1-1, is DSGVTQTPKHLITATGQRVTLRCSPRSGDLSVYWYQQSLDQGLQFLIQYYNGEERAKGNILERFSAQQFPDLHSELNLSSLELGDSALYFCASSVEGTGGWQAFFGQGTRLTVV.

V usage is TRBV10-3 and J usage is TRBJ2-3, with a possible D match to TRBD2 (6 bases). The germline gives CDR1 ENHRY, CDR2 SYGVKD. CDR3 length: 14 amino acids. Trimming stripped 4 bases from V and 0 bases from J, with 8 bases between. CDR3 loop: CAISAGLSTDTQYF. CDR3 in DNA: TGTGCCATCAGTGCGGGACTGAGCACAGATACGCAGTATTTT.

The chain employs TRBV12-3 or TRBV12-4 and TRBJ2-3; D unclear. The CDR3 is made up of 14 amino acids. V was cut by 6 bases and J by 2 bases, with 12 bases left in between. CDR3 region: CASRLDLYTDTQYF. The CDR3 DNA sequence: TGTGCCAGCAGACTGGACCTCTACACAGATACGCAGTATTTT.

The chain couples TRBV5-4 to TRBJ1-1; no clear D. The CDR3 spans 15 residues. V lost 0 bases and J 5 bases, leaving 14 bases between the germline ends. Germline V lookup: CDR1 SGHNT, CDR2 YYREEE (reference sequence). The DNA for the CDR3 is TGTGCCAGCAGCTTGGGGTACAGCGACTTGACTGAAGCTTTCTTT. The encoded protein is CASSLGYSDLTEAFF.

The genes are TRBV20-1 and TRBJ2-5; the match to TRBD2 covers 8 bases. This CDR3 contains 13 residues. Trimming removed 4 bases from V and 5 bases from J; junction bases left unmatched: 6. Germline V gene data show CDR1 as DFQATT and CDR2 as SNEGSKA (reference sequence). The DNA for the CDR3 is TGCAGTGCTAAGCGGGGACTAGGGGAGACCCAGTACTTC. Translating it yields CSAKRGLGETQYF.

J is TRBJ1-6 and V is TRBV4-1; tentative D call: TRBD1 (6 bases). Between the trimmed V and J ends, which lost 1 base and 10 bases, there was a span of 14 bases. CDR3 size: 15 residues. Germline V gene sequence: CDR1 MGHRA, CDR2 YSYEKL. In nucleotides, the CDR3 is TGCGCCAGCAGCCAAGCGGCAGGGGCAAAATCACCCCTCCACTTT. Translating it yields CASSQAAGAKSPLHF.

The genes are TRBV20-1 and TRBJ1-5; possibly TRBD1 for D (5 bases). Trimming removed 3 bases from V and 0 bases from J, with 12 bases in between. Germline V gives CDR1 DFQATT, CDR2 SNEGSKA (reference sequence). The CDR3 has 15 residues. The CDR3 sequence is CSASARVDSNQPQHF. The CDR3 DNA reads TGCAGTGCTAGTGCCAGGGTTGATAGCAATCAGCCCCAGCATTTT.

The chain links TRBV27 to TRBJ2-7, with D hard to call. Germline CDR1 MNHEY, CDR2 SMNVEV (reference sequence). V was shortened by 5 bases and J by 3 bases, with 20 bases between the two germline ends. The CDR3 is 16 amino acids. The CDR3 loop is CASSQPSANEIYEQYF. CDR3 sequence (DNA): TGTGCCAGCAGTCAACCCTCGGCCAACGAAATCTACGAGCAGTACTTC.

This clonotype showed up just once. The chain uses TRBV7-2 and TRBJ1-6; tentatively, D is TRBD1 (5 bases). CDR3 size: 14 residues. The V gene lost 0 bases and the J gene lost 10 bases, with 10 bases spanning the gap. CDR1 is SGHTA, CDR2 FQGNSA, per germline. CDR3 nucleotide sequence: TGTGCCAGCAGCTTAGCCGAGGGGTCGTCACCCCTCCACTTT. Its protein product is CASSLAEGSSPLHF. Variable domain in full (rest from reference TRBV7-2 and TRBJ1-6): GAGVSQSPSNKVTEKGKDVELRCDPISGHTALYWYRQSLGQGLEFLIYFQGNSAPDKSGLPSDRFSAERTGGSVSTLTIQRTQQEDSAVYLCASSLAEGSSPLHFGNGTRLTVT.

The chain uses TRBV3-1 and TRBJ2-7; the D call may be TRBD1 or TRBD2 (5 bases each). This CDR3 has 14 residues. Germline V gene sequence: CDR1 LGHDT, CDR2 YNNKEL (reference sequence). V lost 5 bases and J lost 2, with 13 bases in between. The CDR3 DNA is TGTGCCAGCAGCAGCCGGGACGTTCCCTACGAGCAGTACTTC. Translation: CASSSRDVPYEQYF.